This T cell receptor beta chain stems from a study of blood T cell repertoires in COVID-19. Study in general: The cDNA or gDNA used as material had been derived from T cells, B-cell-depleted T cells, or PBMCs.

Assay used: immunoSEQ multiplex PCR; TCRdb lists only in-frame clones, some missing. The sample contains roughly 180,000 clones, 82% of which appear only once. Germline V gene lookup returns CDR1 LNHDA and CDR2 SQIVND (reference sequence). Trimming removed 2 bases at V and 6 bases at J, with 10 bases between. The CDR3 runs 13 residues. The origin of this receptor is a woman in her 30s with acute or convalescent COVID-19. The specimen sequenced was peripheral blood. The chain combines TRBV19 with TRBJ1-2; no clear D. CDR3 bases: TGTGCCAGTAGTATACGGGGTTACGATGGCTACACCTTC. Its translation: CASSIRGYDGYTF.